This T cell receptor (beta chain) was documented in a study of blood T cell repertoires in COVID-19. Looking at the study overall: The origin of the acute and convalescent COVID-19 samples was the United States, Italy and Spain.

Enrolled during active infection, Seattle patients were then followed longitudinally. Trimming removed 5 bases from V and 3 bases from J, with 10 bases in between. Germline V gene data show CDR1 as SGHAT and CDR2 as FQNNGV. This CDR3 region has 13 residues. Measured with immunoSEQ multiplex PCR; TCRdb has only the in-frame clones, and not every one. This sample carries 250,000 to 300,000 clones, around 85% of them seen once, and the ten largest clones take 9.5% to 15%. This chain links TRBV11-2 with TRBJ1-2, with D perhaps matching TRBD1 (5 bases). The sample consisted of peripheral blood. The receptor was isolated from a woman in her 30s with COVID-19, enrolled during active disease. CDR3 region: CASSLGGYYGYTF. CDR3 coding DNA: TGTGCCAGCAGCCTGGGGGGGTACTATGGCTACACCTTC.